This TCR beta chain was retrieved from a study of response to subunit inactivated influenza vaccine. MiXCR was run by TCRdb on the RT-PCR reads, yielding one entry per CDR3 protein. The sample has about 700,000 distinct CDR3 sequences, around 14% seen once. Study-level results: Few additional T cells are recruited per seasonal influenza vaccination, authors suggested.

Concerning this clonotype itself: Its antigen remains unknown.

CDR3 length: 18 residues. V was pared by 4 bases and J by 1 base, with 18 bases between. CDR1 and CDR2 from the germline V gene are SGDLS and YYNGEE. This sequence joins TRBV9 and TRBJ2-6; D not certain. The material was PBMCs from blood, obtained around two weeks before vaccination. The origin of this receptor is a man aged 50 to 59 who received an inactivated influenza vaccine. For the CDR3, the DNA is TGTGCCAGCAGCTTTTTCAGTCGATCACAGTCTGGGGCCAACGTCCTGACTTTC. It encodes CASSFFSRSQSGANVLTF.